What follows are 17 T cell receptor beta chains derived from one specimen sequenced in a study of response to subunit inactivated influenza vaccine. From the RT-PCR reads, TCRdb called clonotypes with MiXCR, one entry per CDR3 protein. Of roughly 460,000 distinct CDR3 sequences listed, approximately 11% are singletons. The material sequenced was PBMCs from blood, taken roughly 45 days after vaccination. The receptors originated from a man aged 50 to 59 who received an inactivated influenza vaccine.

In its sample, this clonotype was seen many times. The chain uses TRBV12-3 or TRBV12-4 and TRBJ2-1; D uncertain. This CDR3 has 13 amino acids. The germline V and J ends were trimmed by 7 bases and 5 bases, with 12 bases remaining between them. This chain's CDR3 is CASTASTNNEQFF. DNA of the CDR3: TGTGCCAGCACCGCGTCCACTAACAATGAGCAGTTCTTC.

V usage is TRBV7-6 and J usage is TRBJ2-1; the D gene is possibly TRBD2 (6 bases). V was shortened by 5 bases and J by 0 bases, with 17 bases between the two germline ends. Germline V gives CDR1 SGHVS, CDR2 FNYEAQ. CDR3 length: 17 residues. CDR3 loop: CASSPKAGGSSYNEQFF. The CDR3 nucleotides are TGTGCCAGCAGCCCCAAAGCGGGCGGGTCCTCCTACAATGAGCAGTTCTTC.

The V and J genes are TRBV5-1 and TRBJ1-2, with unresolved D. The germline CDR1 and CDR2 sequences are SGHRS and YFSETQ. This CDR3 is built from 14 residues. The V end was cut by 5 bases, the J end by 2 bases, with 13 bases between. CDR3 bases: TGCGCCAGCAGGTCAGTGGTGTGGAACTATGGCTACACCTTC. The encoded protein is CASRSVVWNYGYTF.

This clonotype was recorded a few times. J is TRBJ2-3 and V is TRBV4-1; no firm D call. The length of the CDR3 is 12 residues. CDR1 is MGHRA and CDR2 is YSYEKL in the germline V gene. The ends were cut back, 0 bases at V and 7 bases at J, with 5 bases in the middle. CDR3 nucleotides: TGCGCCAGCAGCCAAGAACCGCATACGCAGTATTTT. This encodes CASSQEPHTQYF.

This clonotype was seen many times. This chain connects TRBV12-3 or TRBV12-4 to TRBJ1-5; D may be TRBD1 (6 bases). The V gene lost 5 bases and the J gene lost 5 bases, with 13 bases spanning the gap. The CDR3 spans 14 residues. CDR3 loop: CASSPAGTHQPQHF. The CDR3 nucleotides are TGTGCCAGCAGTCCGGCCGGGACACATCAGCCCCAGCATTTT.

The V and J genes are TRBV2 and TRBJ1-6, with 7 bases that match TRBD1. Germline V lookup: CDR1 SNHLY, CDR2 FYNNEI. This CDR3 region has 15 residues. J gave up 6 bases and V 5 bases, and 7 bases lay outside the gene matches. Here the CDR3 DNA reads TGTGCCAGCAGTAAGGACAGGTCTCGTAATTCACCCCTCCACTTT. Translation gives CASSKDRSRNSPLHF.

This clonotype was seen more than once but under ten times. The chain is built from TRBV3-1 and TRBJ2-1; D possibly corresponds to TRBD1 (5 bases). There are 16 residues in the CDR3. V was shortened by 5 bases and J by 4 bases, with 18 bases between the two germline ends. Germline-derived CDR1 and CDR2 are LGHDT and YNNKEL (reference sequence). This CDR3 is CASSSTQRTLYNEQFF. The CDR3 DNA reads TGTGCCAGCAGCTCAACTCAAAGGACACTGTACAATGAGCAGTTCTTC.

This clonotype has more than one count but fewer than ten. V is TRBV12-3 or TRBV12-4 and J is TRBJ2-7; 9 bases align to TRBD2. V shed 5 bases and J 4 bases; nucleotides not matched to a gene: 6. This CDR3 comprises 14 residues. DNA for the CDR3: TGTGCCAGCAGTCTAATTAGCGGGAGTTACGAGCAGTACTTC. It encodes CASSLISGSYEQYF.

This clonotype was recorded at least ten times. V usage is TRBV5-1 and J usage is TRBJ1-1; weak D call: TRBD1 (6 bases). This CDR3 is built from 14 residues. Trimming removed 4 bases from V and 1 base from J, with 11 bases in between. Per germline, CDR1 SGHRS and CDR2 YFSETQ. CDR3 bases: TGCGCCAGCAGCCCCGGGACATCGAACACTGAAGCTTTCTTT. Translating it yields CASSPGTSNTEAFF.

The chain employs TRBV11-2 and TRBJ2-6, with 8 bases identical to TRBD1. CDR3 length: 18 amino acids. Looked up from germline, CDR1 is SGHAT and CDR2 is FQNNGV. With V trimmed by 5 bases and J by 1 base, 10 bases remained unmatched. Here the CDR3 reads CASSPARGHWSGANVLTF. The CDR3 DNA is TGTGCCAGCAGCCCCGCCAGGGGGCATTGGTCTGGGGCCAACGTCCTGACTTTC.

This clonotype was found a few times. The V gene is TRBV12-3 or TRBV12-4, the J gene TRBJ2-7; D ambiguous. CDR3 length equals 13 residues. Trimming cost V 2 bases and J 1 base, with 6 bases left between them. CDR3 bases: TGTGCCAGCAGTTTAAAGTATTCCTACGAGCAGTACTTC. It codes for CASSLKYSYEQYF.

In this sample, this clonotype turned up many times. CDR3 amino acids: CASTLAGGPYNEQFF. In nucleotides, the CDR3 is TGTGCCAGCACCCTAGCGGGAGGGCCCTACAATGAGCAGTTCTTC. V is TRBV6-1 and J is TRBJ2-1, with 12 bases aligning to TRBD2. CDR1 is MNHNS and CDR2 is SASEGT in the germline V gene. This CDR3 has 15 amino acids. Unmatched junction bases numbered 3, after V lost 7 bases and J lost 2 bases.

This chain uses TRBV5-6 with TRBJ1-5; the D is unclear. Germline CDR1 reads SGHDT; CDR2 reads YYEEEE. CDR3 length: 15 amino acids. V was pared by 2 bases and J by 5 bases, with 14 bases between. In nucleotides, the CDR3 is TGTGCCAGCAGCTTCATGGCGCGGCCGCATCAGCCCCAGCATTTT. Residues: CASSFMARPHQPQHF.

For the CDR3, the DNA is TGCAGTGCTACCACCGTAAGCTCCTACAATGAGCAGTTCTTC. Protein: CSATTVSSYNEQFF. The genes are TRBV20-1 and TRBJ2-1; D not resolved. V was trimmed by 4 bases and J by 0 bases, leaving 10 bases between them. CDR1 and CDR2 from the germline V gene are DFQATT and SNEGSKA (reference sequence). The CDR3 is 14 residues long.

This clonotype was counted between two and nine times. The chain couples TRBV12-3 or TRBV12-4 to TRBJ2-1; perhaps TRBD2 as D (6 bases). The CDR3 is made up of 14 amino acids. V dropped 7 bases and J dropped 9 bases, with 19 bases sitting between them. The CDR3 loop is CASKIAVAGSEQFF. The CDR3 DNA sequence: TGTGCCAGCAAAATCGCGGTTGCGGGGAGTGAGCAGTTCTTC.

This clonotype has at least ten counts. V and J are TRBV14 and TRBJ2-1; D gene uncertain. The V end was cut by 1 base, the J end by 7 bases, with 2 bases between. CDR3 length: 11 residues. Germline V CDR1 and CDR2: SGHDN, FVKESK. CDR3 coding DNA: TGTGCCAGCAGCCAAGTAAATGAGCAGTTCTTC. This translates into CASSQVNEQFF.

The rearrangement joins TRBV2 to TRBJ2-5; 8 nucleotides match TRBD2. CDR1 SNHLY and CDR2 FYNNEI come from the germline V gene. V was clipped by 10 bases and J by 0 bases; unmatched bases: 10. The CDR3 runs 15 residues. CDR3 in amino acids: CATGELAAYQETQYF. The CDR3 DNA is TGTGCCACTGGGGAACTAGCGGCCTACCAAGAGACCCAGTACTTC.